The 26 T cell receptor beta chains presented below share a single source sample, sequenced in a study of T cell responses to AZD1222 COVID-19 vaccine. This table comes from immunoSEQ multiplex PCR, and its TCRdb copy is limited to in-frame clones, with some not included. The sample comprises about 130,000 clones, roughly 85% of which are singletons, and 1.5% to 2% rests with the top ten. Sequenced here: peripheral blood, sampled on day 0 of AZD1222 vaccination. The receptors were gathered from an adult in good health.

This chain links TRBV10-3 with TRBJ1-5; 7 nucleotides match TRBD1. There are 15 residues in the CDR3. The junction had 5 bases not matched to a gene; V was cut back by 3 bases and J by 3 bases. The germline V gene has CDR1 ENHRY and CDR2 SYGVKD. Written as DNA, the CDR3 is TGTGCCATCAGTGACCGACAGGGCGCCAATCAGCCCCAGCATTTT. This translates into CAISDRQGANQPQHF.

The chain uses TRBV13 and TRBJ1-1, with D perhaps matching TRBD1 (6 bases). Germline CDR1 is PRHDT and CDR2 is FYEKMQ (reference sequence). Trimming took off 1 base at V and 0 bases at J, with 15 bases between the two ends. The CDR3 covers 17 residues. CDR3 residues: CASSLAQGLGVNTEAFF. DNA for the CDR3: TGTGCCAGCAGCTTAGCCCAGGGGTTGGGCGTGAACACTGAAGCTTTCTTT.

This sequence joins TRBV15 and TRBJ1-1; D is ambiguous. This CDR3 contains 12 residues. Trimming took off 7 bases at V and 1 base at J, with 7 bases between the two ends. The germline gives CDR1 LNHNV, CDR2 YYDKDF (reference sequence). Here the CDR3 DNA reads TGTGCCACCATCGCGGGGAACACTGAAGCTTTCTTT. Translating it yields CATIAGNTEAFF.

The chain carries TRBV5-1 and TRBJ2-2; TRBD2 matches 14 bases. Germline V gene data show CDR1 as SGHRS and CDR2 as YFSETQ. This CDR3 has 16 amino acids. Trimming took 7 bases from V and 1 from J; bases not matched to a gene: 3. The CDR3 sequence: CASRGLAGGNTGELFF. The CDR3, as DNA: TGCGCCAGCCGCGGACTAGCGGGGGGGAACACCGGGGAGCTGTTTTTT.

The V gene is TRBV2, the J gene TRBJ2-7; 8 bases align to TRBD1. V dropped 9 bases and J dropped 2; count of bases not matched to a gene: 6. This CDR3 is 13 amino acids long. In germline, CDR1 is SNHLY, CDR2 FYNNEI. The CDR3 DNA reads TGTGCCAGAGGGCGACAGGGGCCCTACGAGCAGTACTTC. Translation gives CARGRQGPYEQYF.

This chain's CDR3 is CASSLAGGVSYEQYF. The CDR3, as DNA: TGCGCCAGCAGCTTGGCGGGGGGGGTCTCCTACGAGCAGTACTTC. The gene calls are TRBV5-1 and TRBJ2-7; 8 positions agree with TRBD2. The germline V gene encodes CDR1 SGHRS and CDR2 YFSETQ. The CDR3 runs to 15 residues. Unmatched junction bases numbered 2, after V lost 0 bases and J lost 0 bases.

This chain joins TRBV18 and TRBJ2-3, with 9 nucleotides matching TRBD2. Germline V CDR1 and CDR2: KGHSH, LQKENI. J gave up 2 bases and V 3 bases, and 6 bases lay outside the gene matches. This CDR3 spans 16 amino acids. CDR3 bases: TGTGCCAGCTCACCCCTTAGCGGGGGAGTCACAGATACGCAGTATTTT. Its translation: CASSPLSGGVTDTQYF.

This chain joins TRBV5-4 and TRBJ1-4; TRBD1 aligns across 10 bases. The J segment lost 8 bases and the V segment lost 3 bases, leaving 4 bases of the junction unmatched. CDR1 is SGHNT, CDR2 YYREEE, per germline (reference sequence). This CDR3 has 14 residues. The CDR3 DNA reads TGTGCCAGCAGCTCCGACAGGGGGCGAGAAAAACTGTTTTTT. Residues: CASSSDRGREKLFF.

The chain combines TRBV28 with TRBJ1-2; D perhaps matches TRBD1 (6 bases). Germline V CDR1 and CDR2: MDHEN, SYDVKM. V gave up 7 bases and J gave up 5 bases, with 11 bases separating them. The CDR3 runs to 12 residues. CDR3 loop: CASTMTGYGYTF. CDR3 nucleotides: TGTGCCAGCACCATGACAGGTTATGGCTACACCTTC.

In this sample, this clone turned up many times. The chain links TRBV4-2 to TRBJ2-7, with 9 bases lining up with TRBD1. V dropped 4 bases and J dropped 4; count of bases not matched to a gene: 11. CDR1 and CDR2 (germline): LGHNA, YNFKEQ. This CDR3 region has 16 residues. The CDR3 region is CASSRAQGAGSYEQYF. In DNA form, the CDR3 reads TGTGCCAGCAGCCGCGCACAGGGGGCCGGGAGTTACGAGCAGTACTTC.

The chain is built from TRBV5-1 and TRBJ2-7, with a tentative D call TRBD1 (6 bases). The germline CDR1 and CDR2 sequences are SGHRS and YFSETQ. This CDR3 contains 14 residues. Trimming pared 3 bases from V and 1 base from J, leaving 11 bases between. CDR3 loop: CASSSSTGSYEQYF. CDR3 bases: TGCGCCAGCAGCTCATCGACAGGTTCCTACGAGCAGTACTTC. Full variable domain (rest looked up from reference TRBV5-1 and TRBJ2-7): KAGVTQTPRYLIKTRGQQVTLSCSPISGHRSVSWYQQTPGQGLQFLFEYFSETQRNKGNFPGRFSGRQFSNSRSEMNVSTLELGDSALYLCASSSSTGSYEQYFGPGTRLTVT.

This clone was detected only a few times. The rearrangement uses TRBV10-3 and TRBJ1-6; D remains unclear. CDR1 is ENHRY and CDR2 is SYGVKD in the germline V gene. The V end was cut by 1 base, the J end by 6 bases, with 7 bases between. This CDR3 has 14 residues. DNA for the CDR3: TGTGCCATCAGTGAGTTATCTTTTAATTCACCCCTCCACTTT. The encoded protein is CAISELSFNSPLHF.

The rearrangement uses TRBV11-3 and TRBJ1-6; unclear D gene. Trimming shortened V by 4 bases and J by 7 bases, and 14 bases separated the two germline ends. The CDR3 spans 15 residues. Germline CDR1 and CDR2: SGHNT and YENEEA. For the CDR3, the DNA is TGTGCCAGCAGCTCGGGTCTCTCCAGGAATTCACCCCTCCACTTT. Translating gives CASSSGLSRNSPLHF. Using reference TRBV11-3 and TRBJ1-6 for the parts outside the CDR3, the full variable domain is EAGVVQSPRYKIIEKKQPVAFWCNPISGHNTLYWYLQNLGQGPELLIRYENEEAVDDSQLPKDRFSAERLKGVDSTLKIQPAELGDSAVYLCASSSGLSRNSPLHFGNGTRLTVT.

The chain joins TRBV14 to TRBJ1-1; D gene unclear. The length of the CDR3 is 13 residues. Germline V gene lookup returns CDR1 SGHDN and CDR2 FVKESK. Deletions cut 0 bases from V and 11 bases from J, with 13 bases between. Here the CDR3 reads CASSQDLSGLAFF. CDR3 nucleotide sequence: TGTGCCAGCAGCCAAGATCTGTCTGGGCTTGCTTTCTTT.

This chain uses TRBV6-6 with TRBJ2-1, with 9 bases lining up with TRBD2. The CDR3 spans 16 residues. The trim removed 5 bases at V and 6 bases at J, leaving 11 bases unmatched. Germline V lookup: CDR1 MNHNY, CDR2 SVGAGI (reference sequence). The chain's CDR3 is CASSPPSGKMLNEQFF. CDR3 bases: TGTGCCAGCAGTCCGCCTAGCGGGAAAATGCTCAATGAGCAGTTCTTC.

V usage is TRBV11-3 and J usage is TRBJ2-1; D tentatively reads TRBD1 or TRBD2 (5 bases each). CDR1 is SGHNT and CDR2 is YENEEA in the germline V gene. V was cut by 1 base and J by 1 base, with 14 bases left in between. CDR3 length equals 17 residues. CDR3 protein: CASSLAGRVSSYNEQFF. The CDR3 DNA reads TGTGCCAGCAGCTTAGCGGGGCGGGTCTCTTCCTACAATGAGCAGTTCTTC.

A few counts support this clone. The chain joins TRBV7-9 to TRBJ1-1; 7 bases are a match to TRBD1. This CDR3 contains 16 residues. CDR1 SEHNR and CDR2 FQNEAQ come from the germline V gene (reference sequence). The V segment lost 6 bases and the J segment 0 bases; nucleotides outside the gene matches: 10. CDR3: CASRPPGGVMNTEAFF. DNA for the CDR3: TGTGCCAGCAGGCCCCCAGGGGGTGTGATGAACACTGAAGCTTTCTTT.

The V call is TRBV5-1, the J call TRBJ1-2; 7 bases agree with TRBD1. V lost 5 bases and J lost 5; bases outside the gene matches: 15. Germline CDR1 is SGHRS and CDR2 is YFSETQ. The CDR3 is 16 residues long. The DNA of the CDR3 is TGCGCCAGCAGATCCGAAGGGGGGACAGATTCGTATGGCTACACCTTC. It specifies CASRSEGGTDSYGYTF.

This chain connects TRBV4-1 to TRBJ1-3; D perhaps matches TRBD1 (5 bases). In germline, CDR1 is MGHRA, CDR2 YSYEKL. Trimming cost V 1 base and J 0 bases, with 16 bases left between them. CDR3 length equals 18 residues. The CDR3 is CASSQGQSRGPSGNTIYF. The CDR3 DNA follows: TGCGCCAGCAGCCAAGGACAGTCAAGGGGACCCTCTGGAAACACCATATATTTT.

V and J are TRBV3-1 (or the pseudogene TRBV3-2) and TRBJ1-2; the match to TRBD1 covers 10 bases. After removal of 4 bases from V and 5 bases from J, the junction contained 7 bases not matched to a gene. From germline, CDR1 is LGHDT and CDR2 YNNKEL (reference sequence). The CDR3 consists of 15 residues. The CDR3 spells CASSPGDRGGYGYTF. The CDR3 DNA follows: TGTGCCAGCAGCCCCGGGGACAGGGGAGGTTATGGCTACACCTTC.

This clone was observed a single time. The chain employs TRBV11-2 and TRBJ1-5; a possible D gene is TRBD1 (5 bases). Per germline, CDR1 SGHAT and CDR2 FQNNGV. V was trimmed by 2 bases and J by 0 bases, leaving 14 bases between them. CDR3 length: 17 residues. CDR3 protein: CASSLSGRPYSNQPQHF. The CDR3 region has the DNA TGTGCCAGCAGCTTATCGGGGCGACCTTATAGCAATCAGCCCCAGCATTTT.

The rearrangement links TRBV30 to TRBJ1-6, with 9 bases fitting TRBD1. CDR3 length equals 12 residues. Unmatched junction bases numbered 6, after V lost 8 bases and J lost 10 bases. Germline loops: CDR1 GTSNPN, CDR2 SVGIG (reference sequence). DNA for the CDR3: TGTGCCGGGACAGGGAGACTCTCACCCCTCCACTTT. It yields the protein CAGTGRLSPLHF.

The gene calls are TRBV7-2 and TRBJ2-7; D tentatively fits TRBD1 or TRBD2 (5 bases each). The germline V gene has CDR1 SGHTA and CDR2 FQGNSA. The CDR3 contains 15 residues. V lost 4 bases to trimming and J lost 1 base, with 14 bases between them. CDR3 nucleotides: TGTGCCAGCAGCTCCTCCGGGACGGGATCCTACGAGCAGTACTTC. It translates to CASSSSGTGSYEQYF.

This clone showed up many times. The chain employs TRBV11-3 and TRBJ2-1; TRBD2 agrees at 12 bases. CDR1 and CDR2 (germline): SGHNT, YENEEA. CDR3 length: 15 residues. V dropped 5 bases and J dropped 7; count of bases not matched to a gene: 6. CDR3 residues: CASSALAGGPNEQFF. The CDR3 bases are TGTGCCAGCAGCGCCCTAGCGGGAGGGCCAAATGAGCAGTTCTTC.

The chain couples TRBV18 to TRBJ2-5; perhaps TRBD1 as D (6 bases). The CDR3 has 15 amino acids. Germline values: CDR1 KGHSH, CDR2 LQKENI. The ends were cut back, 1 base at V and 0 bases at J, with 9 bases in the middle. The CDR3 DNA reads as TGTGCCAGCTCACCACGAGCAGGGGACCAAGAGACCCAGTACTTC. It codes for CASSPRAGDQETQYF.

The chain joins TRBV7-9 to TRBJ2-5; D may be TRBD2 (6 bases). Germline values: CDR1 SEHNR, CDR2 FQNEAQ (reference sequence). This CDR3 is built from 13 residues. V was trimmed by 4 bases and J by 2 bases, leaving 8 bases between them. In DNA form, the CDR3 reads TGTGCCAGCAGCTGGGGACTTCAAGAGACCCAGTACTTC. Amino acid sequence: CASSWGLQETQYF.